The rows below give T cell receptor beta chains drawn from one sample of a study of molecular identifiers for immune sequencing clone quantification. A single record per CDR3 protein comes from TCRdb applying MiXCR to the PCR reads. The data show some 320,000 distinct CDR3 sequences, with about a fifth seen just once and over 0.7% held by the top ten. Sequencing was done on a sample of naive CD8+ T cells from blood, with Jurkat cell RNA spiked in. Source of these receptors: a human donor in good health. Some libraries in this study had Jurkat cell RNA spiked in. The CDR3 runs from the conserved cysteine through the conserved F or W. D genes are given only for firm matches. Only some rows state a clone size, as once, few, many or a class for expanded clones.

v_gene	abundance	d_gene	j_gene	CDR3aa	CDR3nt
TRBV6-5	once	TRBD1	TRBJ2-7	CASGYFSHLDRASYEQYF	TGTGCCAGCGGTTATTTCAGTCATTTGGACAGGGCCTCCTACGAGCAGTACTTC
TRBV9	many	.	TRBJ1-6	CASSVVGLEDSPLHF	TGTGCCAGCAGCGTAGTTGGACTAGAGGATTCACCCCTCCACTTT
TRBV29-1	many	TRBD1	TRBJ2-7	CSVEDSDPGQKYEQYF	TGCAGCGTTGAAGATTCAGATCCGGGACAGAAGTACGAGCAGTACTTC
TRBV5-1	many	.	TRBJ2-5	CASRAGETQYF	TGCGCCAGCAGAGCAGGGGAGACCCAGTACTTC
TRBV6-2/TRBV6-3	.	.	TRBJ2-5	CASSYDLTETQYF	TGTGCCAGCAGTTACGACCTTACGGAGACCCAGTACTTC
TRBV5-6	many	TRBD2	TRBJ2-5	CASKLAGTETQYF	TGTGCCAGCAAACTAGCGGGTACCGAGACCCAGTACTTC
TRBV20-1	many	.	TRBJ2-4	CSARDVLEAKNIQYF	TGCAGTGCTAGAGATGTCCTGGAAGCCAAAAACATTCAGTACTTC
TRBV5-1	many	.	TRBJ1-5	CASSPGPTTYSNQPQHF	TGCGCCAGCAGCCCGGGACCGACTACATATAGCAATCAGCCCCAGCATTTT
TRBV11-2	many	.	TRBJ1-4	CASSFGPTGEKLFF	TGTGCCAGCAGCTTTGGGCCGACGGGTGAAAAACTGTTTTTT
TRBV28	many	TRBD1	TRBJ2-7	CASSLMTGGYEQYF	TGTGCCAGCAGTTTAATGACAGGGGGCTACGAGCAGTACTTC
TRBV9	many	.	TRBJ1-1	CASSVGKNTEAFF	TGTGCCAGCAGCGTAGGGAAGAACACTGAAGCTTTCTTT
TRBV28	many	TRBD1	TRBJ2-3	CASSSPQGGTDTQYF	TGTGCCAGCAGTTCGCCCCAGGGGGGCACAGATACGCAGTATTTT
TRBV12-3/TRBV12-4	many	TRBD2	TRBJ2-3	CASSPIGGSGTSGTLSTDTQYF	TGTGCCAGCAGCCCAATAGGGGGCTCCGGGACTAGCGGGACCTTAAGCACAGATACGCAGTATTTT
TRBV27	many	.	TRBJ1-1	CASSPGAMNTEAFF	TGTGCCAGCAGTCCAGGGGCCATGAACACTGAAGCTTTCTTT
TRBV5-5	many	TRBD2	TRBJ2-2	CASSLGPGLAGGPQNTGELFF	TGTGCCAGCAGCTTGGGTCCAGGACTAGCGGGAGGGCCCCAAAACACCGGGGAGCTGTTTTTT
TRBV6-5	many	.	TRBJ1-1	CASSFSSNTEAFF	TGTGCCAGCAGTTTTAGCTCGAACACTGAAGCTTTCTTT